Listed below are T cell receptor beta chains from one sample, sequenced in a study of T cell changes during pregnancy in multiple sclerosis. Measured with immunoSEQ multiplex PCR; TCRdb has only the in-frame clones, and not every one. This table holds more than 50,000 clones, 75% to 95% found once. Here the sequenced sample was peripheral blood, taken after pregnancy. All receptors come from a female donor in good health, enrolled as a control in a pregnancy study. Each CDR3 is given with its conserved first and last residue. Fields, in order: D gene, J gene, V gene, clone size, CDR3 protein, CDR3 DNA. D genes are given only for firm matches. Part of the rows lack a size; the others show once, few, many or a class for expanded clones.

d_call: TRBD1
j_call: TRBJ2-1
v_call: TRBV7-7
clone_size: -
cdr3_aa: CASSLGNRGSYNEQFF
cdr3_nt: TGTGCTAGCAGCCTAGGGAACAGGGGTTCCTACAATGAGCAGTTCTTC

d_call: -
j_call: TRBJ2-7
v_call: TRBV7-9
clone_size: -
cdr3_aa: CASSAQGSYEQYF
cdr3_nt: TGTGCCAGCAGCGCACAGGGATCCTACGAGCAGTACTTC

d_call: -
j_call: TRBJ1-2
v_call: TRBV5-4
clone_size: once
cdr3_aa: CASSPQGNMRDGYTF
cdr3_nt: TGTGCCAGCAGCCCACAGGGTAATATGAGGGATGGCTACACCTTC

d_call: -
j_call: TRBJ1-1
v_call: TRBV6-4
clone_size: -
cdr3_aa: CASSVGLNTEAFF
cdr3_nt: TGTGCCAGCAGCGTAGGACTCAACACTGAAGCTTTCTTT

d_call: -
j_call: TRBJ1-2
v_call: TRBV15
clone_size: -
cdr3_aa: CATSPVREDYGYTF
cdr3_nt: TGTGCCACCAGCCCTGTCAGGGAAGACTATGGCTACACCTTC

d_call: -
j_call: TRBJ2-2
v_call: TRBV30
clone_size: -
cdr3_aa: CAWSNPWQGNTGELFF
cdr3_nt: TGTGCCTGGAGTAACCCGTGGCAGGGAAACACCGGGGAGCTGTTTTTT

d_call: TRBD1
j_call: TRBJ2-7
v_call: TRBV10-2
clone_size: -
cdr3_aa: CASNRDRASEDGEQYF
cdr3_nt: TGCGCCAGCAACCGGGACAGGGCCTCGGAGGATGGCGAGCAGTACTTC

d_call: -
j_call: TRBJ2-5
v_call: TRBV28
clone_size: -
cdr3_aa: CASRTQGRRETQYF
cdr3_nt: TGTGCCAGCAGAACACAGGGTAGGAGGGAGACCCAGTACTTC

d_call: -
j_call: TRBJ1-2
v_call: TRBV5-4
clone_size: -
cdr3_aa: CASSLDRSYGYTF
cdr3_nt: TGTGCCAGCAGCTTGGACAGATCTTATGGCTACACCTTC

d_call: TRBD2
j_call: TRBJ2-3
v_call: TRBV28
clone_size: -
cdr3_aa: CASSFLASGSTDTQYF
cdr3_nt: TGTGCCAGCAGTTTCTTGGCTAGCGGGAGTACAGATACGCAGTATTTT

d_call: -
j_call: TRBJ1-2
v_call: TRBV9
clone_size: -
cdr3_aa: CASSVWQGIGYTF
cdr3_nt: TGTGCCAGCAGCGTATGGCAGGGTATCGGCTACACCTTC

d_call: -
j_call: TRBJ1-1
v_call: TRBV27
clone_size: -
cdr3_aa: CASSRLLNTEAFF
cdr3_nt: TGTGCCAGCAGCCGACTTTTGAACACTGAAGCTTTCTTT

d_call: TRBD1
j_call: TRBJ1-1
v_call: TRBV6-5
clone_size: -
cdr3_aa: CASSYRQGGTEAFF
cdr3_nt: TGTGCCAGCAGTTATAGACAGGGAGGAACTGAAGCTTTCTTT

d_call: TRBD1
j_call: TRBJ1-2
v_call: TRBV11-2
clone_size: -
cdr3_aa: CASSLGPGQAYGYTF
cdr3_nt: TGTGCCAGCAGCTTAGGTCCGGGACAGGCCTATGGCTACACCTTC

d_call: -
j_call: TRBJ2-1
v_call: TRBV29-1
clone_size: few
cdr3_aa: CSVSGGTHYNEQFF
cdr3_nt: TGCAGCGTTTCTGGCGGGACGCACTACAATGAGCAGTTCTTC

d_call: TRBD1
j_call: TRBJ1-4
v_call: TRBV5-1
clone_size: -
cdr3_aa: CASSLSIGTGGEKLFF
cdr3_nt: TGCGCCAGCAGCCTGAGTATCGGGACAGGGGGTGAAAAACTGTTTTTT

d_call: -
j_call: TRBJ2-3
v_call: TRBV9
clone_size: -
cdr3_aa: CASSPPGGTGRTDTQYF
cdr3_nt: TGTGCCAGCAGCCCCCCAGGAGGCACAGGGCGCACAGATACGCAGTATTTT

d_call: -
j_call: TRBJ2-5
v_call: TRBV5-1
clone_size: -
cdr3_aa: CASSLGGGQETQYF
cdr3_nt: TGCGCCAGCAGCTTGGGGGGAGGACAAGAGACCCAGTACTTC

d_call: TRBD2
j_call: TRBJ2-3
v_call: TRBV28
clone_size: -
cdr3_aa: CASSFPRREGTDTQYF
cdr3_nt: TGTGCCAGCAGTTTTCCCCGGCGGGAGGGCACAGATACGCAGTATTTT

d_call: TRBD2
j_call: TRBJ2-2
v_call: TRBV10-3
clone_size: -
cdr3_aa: CAISDSGLAGGDGELFF
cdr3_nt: TGTGCCATCAGTGACTCGGGACTAGCGGGGGGGGACGGGGAGCTGTTTTTT

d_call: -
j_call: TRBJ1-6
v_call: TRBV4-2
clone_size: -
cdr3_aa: CASSQDRQGSSYNSPLHF
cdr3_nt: TGTGCCAGCAGCCAAGATAGGCAGGGCAGCTCCTATAATTCACCCCTCCACTTT

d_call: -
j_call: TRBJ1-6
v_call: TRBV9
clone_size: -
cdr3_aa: CASSVGAEPNSPLHF
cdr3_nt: TGCGCCAGCAGCGTAGGGGCAGAACCTAATTCACCCCTCCACTTT

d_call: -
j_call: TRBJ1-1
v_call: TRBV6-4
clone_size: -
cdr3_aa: CASRAEGGTEAFF
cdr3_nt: TGTGCCAGCCGAGCAGAGGGAGGGACTGAAGCTTTCTTT

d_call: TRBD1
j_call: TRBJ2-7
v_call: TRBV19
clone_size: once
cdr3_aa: CASRRPGGKDEQYF
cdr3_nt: TGTGCCAGTAGGAGACCAGGGGGAAAGGACGAGCAGTACTTC

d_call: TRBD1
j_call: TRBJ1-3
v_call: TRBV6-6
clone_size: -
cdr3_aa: CASSYQGASGNTIYF
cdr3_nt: TGTGCCAGCAGTTACCAGGGGGCGTCTGGAAACACCATATATTTT

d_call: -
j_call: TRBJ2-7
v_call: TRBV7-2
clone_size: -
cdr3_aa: CASSLRQVSYEQYF
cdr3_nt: TGTGCCAGCAGCTTACGGCAGGTTTCCTACGAGCAGTACTTC

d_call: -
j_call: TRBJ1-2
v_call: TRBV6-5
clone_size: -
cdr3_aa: CASTRGGLGYTF
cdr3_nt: TGTGCCAGCACTAGAGGGGGTCTCGGCTACACCTTC

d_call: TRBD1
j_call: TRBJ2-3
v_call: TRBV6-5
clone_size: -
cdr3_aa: CATSGGARHTQYF
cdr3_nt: TGTGCCACTTCAGGGGGCGCCCGCCATACGCAGTATTTT

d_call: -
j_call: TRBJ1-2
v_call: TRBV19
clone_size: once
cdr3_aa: CASSMRGGLHYGYTF
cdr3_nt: TGTGCCAGTAGTATGAGGGGGGGGCTTCACTATGGCTACACCTTC

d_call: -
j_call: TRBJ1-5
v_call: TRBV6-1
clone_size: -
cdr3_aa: CASSEWGDQPQHF
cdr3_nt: TGTGCCAGCAGTGAATGGGGCGATCAGCCCCAGCATTTT

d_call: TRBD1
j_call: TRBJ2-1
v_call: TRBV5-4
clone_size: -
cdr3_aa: CASSLGGGFNEQFF
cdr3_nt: TGTGCCAGCAGCTTGGGAGGGGGCTTCAATGAGCAGTTCTTC

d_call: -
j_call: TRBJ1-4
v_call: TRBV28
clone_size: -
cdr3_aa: CASSLDGSNEKLFF
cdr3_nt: TGTGCCAGCAGTTTAGACGGGAGTAATGAAAAACTGTTTTTT

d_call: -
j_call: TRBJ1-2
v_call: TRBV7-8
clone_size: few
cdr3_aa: CASSLVGGASMGAGYTF
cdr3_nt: TGTGCCAGCAGCTTAGTTGGAGGGGCCTCGATGGGAGCTGGCTACACCTTC

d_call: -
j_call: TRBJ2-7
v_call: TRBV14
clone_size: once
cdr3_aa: CASSHTGAGYYEQYF
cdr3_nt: TGTGCCAGCAGCCATACGGGCGCAGGGTACTACGAGCAGTACTTC

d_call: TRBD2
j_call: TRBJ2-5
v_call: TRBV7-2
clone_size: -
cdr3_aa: CASSASGLAGGREETQYF
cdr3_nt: TGTGCCAGCAGCGCGTCGGGACTAGCGGGAGGCAGAGAAGAGACCCAGTACTTC

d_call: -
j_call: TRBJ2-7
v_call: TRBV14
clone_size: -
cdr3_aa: CASSPLAENLTYEQYF
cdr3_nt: TGTGCCAGCAGCCCCTTAGCCGAAAACTTAACCTACGAGCAGTACTTC

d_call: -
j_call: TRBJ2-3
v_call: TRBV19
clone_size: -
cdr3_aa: CASSRSGPGTDTQYF
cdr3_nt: TGTGCCAGTAGTAGAAGCGGGCCCGGCACAGATACGCAGTATTTT

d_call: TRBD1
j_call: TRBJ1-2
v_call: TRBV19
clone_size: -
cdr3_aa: CASSLDRDYGYTF
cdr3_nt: TGTGCCAGTAGCCTAGACAGGGACTATGGCTACACCTTC

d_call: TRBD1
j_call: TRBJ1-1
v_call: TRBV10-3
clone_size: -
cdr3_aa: CAISSGQDLNTEAFF
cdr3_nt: TGTGCCATCAGTTCGGGACAGGACCTCAACACTGAAGCTTTCTTT

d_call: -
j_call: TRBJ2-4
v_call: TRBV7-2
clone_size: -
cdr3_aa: CASSPRTGLAKNIQYF
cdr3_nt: TGTGCCAGCAGCCCCAGGACGGGATTAGCCAAAAACATTCAGTACTTC

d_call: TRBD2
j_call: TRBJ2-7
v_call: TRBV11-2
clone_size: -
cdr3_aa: CASSLHASGTASSYEQYF
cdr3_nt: TGTGCCAGCAGCTTGCATGCTAGCGGGACTGCCAGCTCCTACGAGCAGTACTTC

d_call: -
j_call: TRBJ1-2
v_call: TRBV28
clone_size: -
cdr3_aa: CASRRSSPGDGYTF
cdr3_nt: TGTGCCAGCAGGAGATCCTCTCCAGGGGATGGCTACACCTTC

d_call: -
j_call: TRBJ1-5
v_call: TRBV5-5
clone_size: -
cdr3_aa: CASSLVIVGAGQPQHF
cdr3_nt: TGTGCCAGCAGCTTGGTAATCGTAGGGGCAGGGCAGCCCCAGCATTTT

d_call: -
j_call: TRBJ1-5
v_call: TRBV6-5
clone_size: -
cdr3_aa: CASSYGGGQGNQPQHF
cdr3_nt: TGTGCCAGCAGTTACGGCGGGGGGCAGGGCAATCAGCCCCAGCATTTT

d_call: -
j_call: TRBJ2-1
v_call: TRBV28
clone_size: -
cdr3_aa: CASISGLSYEQFF
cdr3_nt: TGTGCCAGCATTAGCGGACTTTCTTATGAGCAGTTCTTC

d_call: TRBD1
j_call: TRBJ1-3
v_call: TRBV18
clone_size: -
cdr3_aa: CASSPRTGKLSGNTIYF
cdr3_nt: TGTGCCAGCTCACCCAGGACAGGGAAACTCTCTGGAAACACCATATATTTT

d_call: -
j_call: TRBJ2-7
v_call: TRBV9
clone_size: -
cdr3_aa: CASSEGGGLASYEQYF
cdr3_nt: TGTGCCAGCAGCGAGGGAGGTGGGCTAGCTTCCTACGAGCAGTACTTC

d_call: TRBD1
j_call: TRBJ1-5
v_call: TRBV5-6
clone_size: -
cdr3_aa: CASSLDRASNQPQHF
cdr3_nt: TGTGCCAGCAGCTTAGACAGGGCTAGCAATCAGCCCCAGCATTTT

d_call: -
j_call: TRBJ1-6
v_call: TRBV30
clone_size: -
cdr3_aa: CAWSVLEGGYNSPLHF
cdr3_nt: TGTGCCTGGAGTGTACTAGAGGGTGGGTATAATTCACCCCTCCACTTT

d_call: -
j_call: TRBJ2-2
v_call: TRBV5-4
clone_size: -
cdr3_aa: CASSWRGTGELFF
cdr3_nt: TGTGCCAGCAGCTGGAGGGGCACCGGGGAGCTGTTTTTT

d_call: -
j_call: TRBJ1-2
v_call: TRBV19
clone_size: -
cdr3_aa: CASSIQGANYGYTF
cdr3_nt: TGTGCCAGTAGTATTCAGGGCGCTAACTATGGCTACACCTTC

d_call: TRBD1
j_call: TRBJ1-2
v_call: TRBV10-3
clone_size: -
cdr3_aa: CAISEFTSGQTNYGYTF
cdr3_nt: TGTGCCATCAGTGAGTTTACATCGGGACAGACTAACTATGGCTACACCTTC

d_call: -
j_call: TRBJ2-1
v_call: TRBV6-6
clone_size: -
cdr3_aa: CASTPRRGLGNNEQFF
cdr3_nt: TGTGCCAGCACCCCTCGCAGGGGCCTAGGGAACAATGAGCAGTTCTTC

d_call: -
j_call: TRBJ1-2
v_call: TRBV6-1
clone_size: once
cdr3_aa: CASSVSFNYGYTF
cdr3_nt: TGTGCCAGCAGTGTGTCCTTTAACTATGGCTACACCTTC

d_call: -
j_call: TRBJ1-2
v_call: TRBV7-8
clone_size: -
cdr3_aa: CASSLAGANGYTF
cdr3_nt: TGTGCCAGCAGCTTAGCAGGGGCAAATGGCTACACCTTC